This TCR beta chain originates from a study of blood T cell repertoires in COVID-19 (dated by TCRdb to 2020 to 2022). Regarding the research as a whole: Samples from collaborators originated in the United States, Italy and Spain and spanned both the acute and convalescent phases of COVID-19. The prospective study material was composed of cDNA or gDNA derived from T cells, B-cell-depleted T cells, or PBMCs. Subjects who had been exposed to COVID-19, were actively infected with it, or had recovered from it provided the deeply sampled blood TCRbeta repertoires that made up the dataset. A freely available public database, intended as a resource for researchers studying the immune response to SARS-CoV-2, is where the repertoires were released. The samples were drawn from the first 160 participants of the ongoing ImmuneRACE study and from some 1,300 subjects provided by 6 global collaborators. Nearly every sample came with metadata listing a de-identified subject ID, COVID-19 status, age in years and sex. Where available, HLA class I and class II types were obtained from metadata supplied by the sample provider rather than from assay-based typing.

Trimming accounts for 5 bases at V and 0 bases at J, while the number of junction bases matched to no gene is 1. Reading the germline V gene (reference sequence) gives CDR1 LNHDA and CDR2 SQIVND. From the cysteine up to the phenylalanine, the CDR3 has a length of 13 residues. The DNA shown is the 39-base CDR3, in frame from base 1. Findings and caveats that apply to the study as a whole: The quantity of clinical and demographic metadata differed by source and by participant and was supplied without curation.

Turning to this clone: Its antigen is currently not known. No much larger clone is present one base from it, and per-base qualities are unavailable. Other nucleotide sequences from this sample produce the same CDR3.

TCRbeta CDR3 regions were amplified from genomic DNA by means of the immunoSEQ Assay, a bias-controlled multiplex PCR. The study's own analysis went as follows. The number of nucleated cells in each sample was estimated from the amplification of reference gene primers within the assay. To quantify the absolute abundance of each unique TCRbeta CDR3 rearrangement, sequence reads were collapsed and filtered. Productive Simpson clonality was computed per sample as the square root of Simpson's diversity index over productive rearrangements. Not all clones reach the TCRdb copy of this immuneACCESS table, which keeps in-frame sequences only. Checked studies attribute under half of the gap to unresolved V genes and leave the rest unexplained. D and trimming come from the DNA, and the V and J calls and clone size come from that table. Within this sample are under 300,000 clones, with 86% of them counted one time only. The top ten constitute less than 4% of the sample.

The collaborating institutions used their own protocols to collect whole blood in K2EDTA tubes. For TCRbeta analysis, collaborators shipped samples as frozen whole blood, isolated PBMCs, or DNA extracted from either of those sample types. Sequences were obtained from peripheral blood. The V and J genes are TRBV19 and TRBJ2-7, with 7 bases matching TRBD2. The clonotype originates from a man younger than 30 with active or convalescent COVID-19. The CDR3 reads as follows: CASSPGGSYEQYF. The sequenced DNA: TGTGCCAGTAGTCCGGGGGGCTCCTACGAGCAGTACTTC.